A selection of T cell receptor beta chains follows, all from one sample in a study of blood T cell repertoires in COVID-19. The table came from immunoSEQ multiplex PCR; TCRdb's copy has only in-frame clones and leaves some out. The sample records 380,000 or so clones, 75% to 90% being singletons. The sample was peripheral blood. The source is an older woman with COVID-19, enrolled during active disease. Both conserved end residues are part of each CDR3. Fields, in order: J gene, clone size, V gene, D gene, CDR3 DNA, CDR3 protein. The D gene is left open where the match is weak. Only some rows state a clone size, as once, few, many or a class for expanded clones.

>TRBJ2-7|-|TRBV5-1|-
TGCGCCAGCAGCTACACTACCTTTTACGAGCAGTACTTC
CASSYTTFYEQYF
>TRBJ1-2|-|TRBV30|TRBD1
TGTGCCTGGAGGGCCCTGCCGACAGGGGCTAATGGCTACACCTTC
CAWRALPTGANGYTF
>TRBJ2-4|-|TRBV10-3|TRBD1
TGTGCCATCAGTGAAGGACAGGGCCCCAAAAACATTCAGTACTTC
CAISEGQGPKNIQYF
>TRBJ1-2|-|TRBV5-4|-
TGTGCCAGCAGCCTCGTCACGGGGGGCTACACCTTC
CASSLVTGGYTF
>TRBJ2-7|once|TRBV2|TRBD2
TGTGCCAGCAGCCGACTAGCGGGGGGTACCTACGAGCAGTACTTC
CASSRLAGGTYEQYF
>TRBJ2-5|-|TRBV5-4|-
TGTGCCAGCACCCTAGGGTCGGCGGGGAGAGGGGAAGAGACCCAGTACTTC
CASTLGSAGRGEETQYF
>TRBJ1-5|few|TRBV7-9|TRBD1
TGTGCCGTCGGACAGGGTCCGAATAGCAATCAGCCCCAGCATTTT
CAVGQGPNSNQPQHF
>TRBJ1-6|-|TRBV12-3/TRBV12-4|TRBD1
TGTGCCAGCAGTTGGACAGGTCCTTCACCCCTCCACTTT
CASSWTGPSPLHF
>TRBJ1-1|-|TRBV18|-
TGTGCCAGCTCACGAGAGTCGGTCACTGAAGCTTTCTTT
CASSRESVTEAFF
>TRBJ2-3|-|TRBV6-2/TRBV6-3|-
TGTGCCAGCAGTTACATAACTAGCACAGATACGCAGTATTTT
CASSYITSTDTQYF
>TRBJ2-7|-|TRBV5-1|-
TGCGCCAGCAGCTTGACAGGTAGTTATCCCTACGAGCAGTACTTC
CASSLTGSYPYEQYF
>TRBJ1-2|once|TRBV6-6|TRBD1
TGTGCCAGCAGTTACGCCGGACAGGGTGTGAGCTACACCTTC
CASSYAGQGVSYTF
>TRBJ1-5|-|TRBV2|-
TGTGCCAGCAGTCGATCCCAGAACAATCAGCCCCAGCATTTT
CASSRSQNNQPQHF
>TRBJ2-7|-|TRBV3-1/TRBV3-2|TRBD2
TGTGCCAGCAGCCTAAGCGGGAGCCCCTACGAGCAGTACTTC
CASSLSGSPYEQYF
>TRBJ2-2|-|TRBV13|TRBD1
TGTGCCAGCAGCCCCGTAGGGGACAGGGGGAACACCGGGGAGCTGTTTTTT
CASSPVGDRGNTGELFF
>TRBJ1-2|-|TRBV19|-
TGTGCCAGTACCCCTTGGGAGGAGGTAGGACCCTATGGCTACACCTTC
CASTPWEEVGPYGYTF
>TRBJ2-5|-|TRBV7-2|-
TGTGCCAGCAGTTCCAACAGGCGTAGTCAAGAGACCCAGTACTTC
CASSSNRRSQETQYF
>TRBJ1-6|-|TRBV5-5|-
TGTGCCAGCAGCTTGGCTTCCAATAGACCCCTCCACTTT
CASSLASNRPLHF
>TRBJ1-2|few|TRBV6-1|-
TGTGCCAGCAGTGAAGTAACCTTAAGGGAGGGCTACACCTTC
CASSEVTLREGYTF
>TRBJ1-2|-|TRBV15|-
TGTGCCACCAGCAGAGAGGCAGGGAGGTGGGATGGCTACACCTTC
CATSREAGRWDGYTF
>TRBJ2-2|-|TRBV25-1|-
TGTGCCAGCAGTGAATACGCAGGGGATTTAAACACCGGGGAGCTGTTTTTT
CASSEYAGDLNTGELFF
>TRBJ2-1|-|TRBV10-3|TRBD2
TGTGCCATCAGTGAGTCGAAATTCGGACTAGCGGGGGGTGAGCAGTTCTTC
CAISESKFGLAGGEQFF
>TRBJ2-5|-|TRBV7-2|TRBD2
TGTGCCAGCAGCTTTTGGGGACTAGCCCAAGAGACCCAGTACTTC
CASSFWGLAQETQYF